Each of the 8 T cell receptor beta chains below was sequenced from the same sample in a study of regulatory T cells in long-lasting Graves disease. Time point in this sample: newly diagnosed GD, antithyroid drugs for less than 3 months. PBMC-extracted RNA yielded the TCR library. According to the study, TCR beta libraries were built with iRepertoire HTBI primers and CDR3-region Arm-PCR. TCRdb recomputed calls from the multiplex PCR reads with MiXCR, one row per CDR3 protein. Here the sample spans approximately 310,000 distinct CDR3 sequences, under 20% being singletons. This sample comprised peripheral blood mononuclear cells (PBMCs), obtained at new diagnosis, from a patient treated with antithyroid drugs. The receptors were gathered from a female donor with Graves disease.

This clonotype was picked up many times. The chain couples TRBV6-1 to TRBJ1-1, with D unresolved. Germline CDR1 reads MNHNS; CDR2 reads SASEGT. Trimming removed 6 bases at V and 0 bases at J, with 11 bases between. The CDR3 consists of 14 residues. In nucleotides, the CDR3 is TGTGCCAGCAGGACTGGACGGCTGAACACTGAAGCTTTCTTT. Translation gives CASRTGRLNTEAFF.

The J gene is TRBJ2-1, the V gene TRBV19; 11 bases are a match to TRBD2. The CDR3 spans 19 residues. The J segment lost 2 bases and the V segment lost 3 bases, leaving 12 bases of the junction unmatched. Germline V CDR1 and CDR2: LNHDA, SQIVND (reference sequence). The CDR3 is CASSISALAGGSAYNEQFF. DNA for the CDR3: TGTGCCAGTAGTATTTCCGCCCTAGCGGGAGGAAGCGCCTACAATGAGCAGTTCTTC.

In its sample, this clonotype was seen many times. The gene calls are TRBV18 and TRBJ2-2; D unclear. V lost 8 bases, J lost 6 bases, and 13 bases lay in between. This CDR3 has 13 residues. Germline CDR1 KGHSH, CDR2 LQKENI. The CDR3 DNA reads TGTGCCAGCAGTCCCTTAGAGGCCGGGGAGCTGTTTTTT. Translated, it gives CASSPLEAGELFF.

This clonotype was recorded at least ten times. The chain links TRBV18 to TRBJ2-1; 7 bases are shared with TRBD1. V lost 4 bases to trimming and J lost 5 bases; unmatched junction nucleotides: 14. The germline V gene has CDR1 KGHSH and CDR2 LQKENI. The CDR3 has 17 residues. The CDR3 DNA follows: TGTGCCAGCTCACGAATGGGACAGCCCCAAAGAAACAATGAGCAGTTCTTC. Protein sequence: CASSRMGQPQRNNEQFF.

The CDR3 region is CASSPLGGEGNEQFF. CDR3 DNA: TGTGCCAGCAGTCCCCTGGGGGGGGAAGGCAATGAGCAGTTCTTC. V and J are TRBV28 and TRBJ2-1; 7 bases are shared with TRBD2. CDR3 size: 15 residues. The ends lost 5 bases at V and 6 bases at J; junction bases unmatched: 10. Looked up from germline, CDR1 is MDHEN and CDR2 is SYDVKM. Looking up the rest from reference TRBV28 and TRBJ2-1 gives the full variable domain: DVKVTQSSRYLVKRTGEKVFLECVQDMDHENMFWYRQDPGLGLRLIYFSYDVKMKEKGDIPEGYSVSREKKERFSLILESASTNQTSMYLCASSPLGGEGNEQFFGPGTRLTVL.

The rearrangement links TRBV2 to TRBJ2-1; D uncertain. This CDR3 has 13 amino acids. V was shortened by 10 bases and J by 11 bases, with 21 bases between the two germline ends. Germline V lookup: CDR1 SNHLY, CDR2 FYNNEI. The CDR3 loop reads CAIQTQWVRQQFF. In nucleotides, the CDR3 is TGTGCCATACAGACTCAGTGGGTTCGACAGCAGTTCTTC.

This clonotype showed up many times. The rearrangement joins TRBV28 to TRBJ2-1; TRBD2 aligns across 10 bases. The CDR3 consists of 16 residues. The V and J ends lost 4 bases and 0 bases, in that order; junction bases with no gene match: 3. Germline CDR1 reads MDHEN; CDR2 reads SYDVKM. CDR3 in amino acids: CASSSSSGGSYNEQFF. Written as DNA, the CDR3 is TGTGCCAGCAGTTCATCTAGCGGGGGCTCCTACAATGAGCAGTTCTTC.

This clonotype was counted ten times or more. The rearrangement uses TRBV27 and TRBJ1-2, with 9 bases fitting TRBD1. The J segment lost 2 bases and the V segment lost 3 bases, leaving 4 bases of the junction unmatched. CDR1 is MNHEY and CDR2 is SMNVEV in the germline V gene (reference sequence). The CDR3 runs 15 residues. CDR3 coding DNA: TGTGCCAGCAGTTTTAGTGGACAGGGGAACTATGGCTACACCTTC. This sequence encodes CASSFSGQGNYGYTF.